This T cell receptor (beta chain) appears in the sequencing data of a study of OX40 agonist ivuxolimab in advanced cancers. Across the study: Prior checkpoint blockade (anti-PD-1, anti-PD-L1 or anti-CTLA-4) was permitted; approximately 41% had it.

Sampled blood was obtained at baseline, cycle 4 day 1, and cycle 7 day 1. Assay used: immunoSEQ multiplex PCR; TCRdb lists only in-frame clones, some missing. The sample shows tens of thousands of clones, around 94% of them seen only once. The CDR3 has 14 amino acids. The V gene lost 6 bases and the J gene lost 1 base, with 11 bases spanning the gap. Germline V gives CDR1 PRHDT, CDR2 FYEKMQ (reference sequence). This clone showed up just once. The specimen was CD4+ or CD8+ T cells sorted from blood, collected in a trial of the OX40 agonist ivuxolimab. The chain is built from TRBV13 and TRBJ2-3; D might be TRBD2 (5 bases). This receptor was obtained from an adult with an advanced solid tumor such as melanoma, head and neck, liver or kidney cancer. The CDR3, as DNA: TGTGCCAGCAGAAGCGGACCAGGCACAGATACGCAGTATTTT. Translated: CASRSGPGTDTQYF. Supplemented by reference TRBV13 and TRBJ2-3, the full variable domain reads AAGVIQSPRHLIKEKRETATLKCYPIPRHDTVYWYQQGPGQDPQFLISFYEKMQSDKGSIPDRFSAQQFSDYHSELNMSSLELGDSALYFCASRSGPGTDTQYFGPGTRLTVL.